This is a list of T cell receptor beta chains from one sample in a study of blood T cells in healthy people across ages. Via MiXCR, TCRdb re-called the 5' RACE reads, giving one row per CDR3 protein. Of approximately 350,000 distinct CDR3 sequences listed, over 45% are singletons. The material sequenced was blood. These receptors all stem from a man between 60 and 75 years old in good health. Both conserved end residues are part of each CDR3. A D gene is named only where the DNA matches it firmly. Clone size appears in some rows only: once, few, many, or a class for an expanded clone.

v_call	cdr3_length	d_call	j_call	clone_size	cdr3_aa	cdr3_nt
TRBV7-3	14	-	TRBJ2-2	-	CASSLYRDTGELFF	TGTGCCAGCAGCTTATACAGGGACACCGGGGAGCTGTTTTTT
TRBV20-1	15	TRBD2	TRBJ2-7	-	CSAGGLAGVGNEQYF	TGCAGTGCTGGGGGACTAGCGGGAGTGGGTAACGAGCAGTACTTC
TRBV4-1	13	-	TRBJ2-7	once	CTSSQERAYEQYF	TGCACCAGCAGCCAAGAGAGGGCATACGAGCAGTACTTC
TRBV28	13	-	TRBJ2-3	-	CASRKSATDTQYF	TGTGCCAGCAGAAAATCAGCCACAGATACGCAGTATTTT
TRBV10-2	12	-	TRBJ1-2	-	CAGNEGYNGYTF	TGCGCCGGCAACGAGGGTTACAATGGCTACACCTTC
TRBV7-2	12	-	TRBJ2-5	-	CASSQERETQYF	TGTGCCAGCAGCCAGGAACGAGAGACCCAGTACTTC
TRBV27	13	TRBD1	TRBJ2-3	-	CASRNRGRDTQYF	TGTGCCAGCAGGAACAGGGGGAGGGATACGCAGTATTTT
TRBV5-4	18	TRBD2	TRBJ2-3	-	CASSPGLAGSRGADTQYF	TGTGCCAGCAGTCCCGGACTAGCGGGGTCTCGGGGCGCAGATACGCAGTATTTT
TRBV7-9	18	TRBD2	TRBJ2-7	-	CASSLALGTSGIYNEQYF	TGTGCCAGCAGCTTGGCCCTAGGGACTAGCGGGATCTACAATGAGCAGTACTTC
TRBV20-1	15	-	TRBJ2-7	-	CSAASHSDSYNEQYF	TGCAGTGCGGCTTCCCACTCTGACTCCTACAATGAGCAGTACTTC
TRBV5-1	14	TRBD1	TRBJ1-1	-	CASSSTGMNTEAFF	TGCGCCAGCAGCTCGACAGGGATGAACACTGAAGCTTTCTTT
TRBV21-1	16	-	TRBJ1-2	-	CASTFEGQGRNYGYTF	TGTGCCAGCACCTTCGAGGGGCAAGGGCGAAACTATGGCTACACCTTC
TRBV25-1	16	TRBD2	TRBJ2-4	-	CASAIRGGPHYNEQYF	TGTGCCAGCGCCATCCGGGGGGGACCACACTACAATGAGCAGTACTTC
TRBV4-3	15	-	TRBJ2-7	-	CASSHHREQSYEQYF	TGCGCCAGCAGCCACCATAGGGAGCAATCCTACGAGCAGTACTTC
TRBV9	16	TRBD2	TRBJ2-7	-	CASSVGPAGGTYEQYF	TGTGCCAGCAGCGTAGGTCCAGCGGGGGGTACCTACGAGCAGTACTTC
TRBV20-1	15	-	TRBJ2-1	-	CSASRARGVYNEQFF	TGCAGTGCTAGTCGGGCGAGGGGGGTTTACAATGAGCAGTTCTTC
TRBV4-3	15	-	TRBJ2-1	-	CASSQEGLPHNEQFF	TGCGCCAGCAGCCAAGAAGGACTCCCACATAATGAGCAGTTCTTC
TRBV7-8	15	TRBD2	TRBJ2-7	-	CASSFLAGGLSEQYF	TGTGCCAGCAGCTTCCTAGCGGGAGGGCTCAGCGAGCAGTACTTC
TRBV2	15	TRBD2	TRBJ2-1	-	CASSEVAGANNEQFF	TGTGCCAGCAGTGAGGTAGCGGGGGCGAACAATGAGCAGTTCTTC
TRBV2	14	-	TRBJ2-2	few	CASSDGQGTGELFF	TGTGCCAGCAGTGACGGCCAGGGGACCGGGGAGCTGTTTTTT
TRBV18	16	-	TRBJ2-6	-	CASSLISQTGANVLTF	TGTGCCAGCTCACTAATAAGTCAGACTGGGGCCAACGTCCTGACTTTC
TRBV12-3/TRBV12-4	16	TRBD2	TRBJ2-1	-	CASSDSGGGRYDEQFF	TGTGCCAGCAGTGATAGCGGGGGGGGGAGATACGATGAGCAGTTCTTC
TRBV12-3/TRBV12-4	13	-	TRBJ2-1	-	CASDAGDYNEQFF	TGTGCCAGTGATGCAGGGGATTACAATGAGCAGTTCTTC
TRBV12-3/TRBV12-4	17	TRBD2	TRBJ2-7	few	CASSYRGLAGSSYEQYF	TGTGCCAGCAGTTATCGGGGACTAGCGGGGAGCTCCTACGAGCAGTACTTC
TRBV29-1	13	TRBD1	TRBJ1-2	few	CSVERDRGYGYTF	TGCAGCGTTGAAAGGGACAGGGGCTATGGCTACACCTTC
TRBV2	13	-	TRBJ2-5	-	CASRVEYQETQYF	TGTGCCAGCAGGGTAGAGTACCAAGAGACCCAGTACTTC
TRBV29-1	12	TRBD1	TRBJ2-1	-	CSVWTGVNEQFF	TGCAGCGTGTGGACAGGGGTGAATGAGCAGTTCTTC
TRBV20-1	13	-	TRBJ2-6	-	CSAAGTGANVLTF	TGCAGTGCGGCGGGTACTGGGGCCAACGTCCTGACTTTC
TRBV29-1	10	-	TRBJ2-1	few	CTAWDNEQFF	TGCACCGCCTGGGACAATGAGCAGTTCTTC
TRBV6-2/TRBV6-3	12	-	TRBJ2-3	-	CASSRDGDTQYF	TGTGCCAGCAGCCGGGATGGGGATACGCAGTATTTT
TRBV5-1	14	-	TRBJ2-2	once	CASSPYANTGELFF	TGCGCCAGCAGCCCGTACGCGAACACCGGGGAGCTGTTTTTT
TRBV7-2	13	-	TRBJ2-3	many	CASSWDPTDTQYF	TGTGCCAGCAGCTGGGACCCCACAGATACGCAGTATTTT
TRBV12-3/TRBV12-4	14	-	TRBJ1-6	-	CASTEGQGNSPLHF	TGTGCCAGCACCGAGGGGCAGGGAAATTCACCCCTCCACTTT
TRBV20-1	16	-	TRBJ2-1	-	CSAPQAKGGSYNEQFF	TGCAGTGCTCCCCAAGCTAAGGGCGGCTCCTACAATGAGCAGTTCTTC
TRBV20-1	15	TRBD1	TRBJ2-5	-	CSARVPGTGRGEQYF	TGCAGTGCTAGAGTCCCAGGGACAGGGAGAGGAGAGCAGTACTTC
TRBV7-9	16	-	TRBJ2-5	-	CASSPNGAHLQETQYF	TGTGCCAGCAGCCCAAACGGGGCCCATCTCCAAGAGACCCAGTACTTC
TRBV3-1	14	TRBD2	TRBJ2-7	few	CASTSSGGSYEQYF	TGTGCCAGCACCTCTAGCGGGGGGTCCTACGAGCAGTACTTC
TRBV10-3	14	-	TRBJ2-1	many	CAISESRVGGEQFF	TGTGCCATCAGTGAGTCGAGGGTAGGAGGGGAGCAGTTCTTC
TRBV24-1	12	TRBD1	TRBJ2-7	few	CATSETGTGQYF	TGTGCCACCAGTGAGACAGGGACGGGGCAGTACTTC
TRBV4-3	15	-	TRBJ2-7	many	CASSQEQVSLREQYF	TGCGCCAGCAGCCAAGAGCAGGTCTCTCTACGGGAGCAGTACTTC
TRBV5-1	16	-	TRBJ2-3	-	CASSLGQPTSTDTQYF	TGCGCCAGCAGCTTGGGACAGCCAACTAGCACAGATACGCAGTATTTT
TRBV29-1	12	-	TRBJ1-2	-	CSVERETNGYTF	TGCAGCGTTGAGCGGGAGACTAATGGCTACACCTTC
TRBV6-1	16	TRBD2	TRBJ2-7	-	CATTAPLELAGNEQYF	TGTGCCACCACTGCCCCTTTGGAACTAGCGGGAAACGAGCAGTACTTC
TRBV12-3/TRBV12-4	16	-	TRBJ2-3	-	CASSLPRGASTDTEYF	TGTGCCAGCAGTTTACCCCGGGGCGCTAGCACAGATACGGAGTATTTT
TRBV3-1	14	-	TRBJ1-1	-	CASSQDAQGRRAFF	TGTGCCAGCAGCCAAGATGCTCAGGGGAGAAGGGCTTTCTTT
TRBV11-3	12	-	TRBJ2-7	few	CASSLAGDEQYF	TGTGCCAGCAGCTTAGCGGGGGACGAGCAGTACTTC
TRBV5-1	12	-	TRBJ2-7	-	CASSTRGFEQYF	TGCGCCAGCAGCACTCGGGGGTTTGAGCAGTACTTC
TRBV30	14	-	TRBJ1-2	-	CAWSQGQFNYGYTF	TGTGCCTGGAGTCAGGGGCAGTTTAACTATGGCTACACCTTC
TRBV7-2	16	-	TRBJ2-1	few	CASSPQVVGGHNEQFF	TGTGCCAGCAGCCCCCAGGTGGTTGGGGGGCACAATGAGCAGTTCTTC
TRBV20-1	16	-	TRBJ2-3	-	CSARDPGRGGDDTQYF	TGCAGTGCTAGGGATCCCGGCCGTGGTGGTGATGATACGCAGTATTTT
TRBV7-3	15	-	TRBJ2-3	-	CASSPAGLSTDTQYF	TGTGCCAGCAGCCCGGCGGGACTTAGCACAGATACGCAGTATTTT
TRBV6-6	15	TRBD1	TRBJ1-2	-	CASSSRGQGAHGYTF	TGTGCCAGCAGCTCTCGAGGGCAGGGGGCTCATGGCTACACCTTC
TRBV29-1	13	TRBD2	TRBJ2-7	-	CSVRTSGSYEQYF	TGCAGCGTAAGGACTAGCGGTTCCTACGAGCAGTACTTC